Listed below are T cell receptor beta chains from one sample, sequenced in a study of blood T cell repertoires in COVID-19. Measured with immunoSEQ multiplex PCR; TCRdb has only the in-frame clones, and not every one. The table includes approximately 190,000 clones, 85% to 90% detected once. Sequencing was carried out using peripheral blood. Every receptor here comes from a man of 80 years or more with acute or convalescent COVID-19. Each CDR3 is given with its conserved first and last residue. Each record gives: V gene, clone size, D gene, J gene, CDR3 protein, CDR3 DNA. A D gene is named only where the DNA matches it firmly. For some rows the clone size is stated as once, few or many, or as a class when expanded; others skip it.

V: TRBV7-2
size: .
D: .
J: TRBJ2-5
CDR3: CASSARQRDQETQYF
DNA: TGTGCCAGCAGCGCCCGGCAGCGGGACCAAGAGACCCAGTACTTC

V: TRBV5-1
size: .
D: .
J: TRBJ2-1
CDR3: CASSLELSSYNEQFF
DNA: TGCGCCAGCAGCTTGGAACTGAGCTCCTACAATGAGCAGTTCTTC

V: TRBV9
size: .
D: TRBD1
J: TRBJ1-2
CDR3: CASSPNPGTEVYGYTF
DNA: TGTGCCAGCAGCCCTAACCCCGGGACAGAGGTCTATGGCTACACCTTC

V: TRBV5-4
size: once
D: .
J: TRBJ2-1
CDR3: CASNPVGYNEQFF
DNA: TGTGCCAGCAACCCGGTCGGGTACAATGAGCAGTTCTTC

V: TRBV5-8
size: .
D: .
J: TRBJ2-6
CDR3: CASSRSRSSTGANVLTF
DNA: TGTGCCAGCAGCCGTTCCCGGAGCTCGACTGGGGCCAACGTCCTGACTTTC

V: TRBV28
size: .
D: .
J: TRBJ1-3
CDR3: CASSRQVHSGNTIYF
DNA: TGTGCCAGCAGTAGACAGGTTCACTCTGGAAACACCATATATTTT

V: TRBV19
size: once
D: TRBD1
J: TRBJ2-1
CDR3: CASRPQGVGYNEQFF
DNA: TGTGCCAGCAGACCGCAGGGGGTGGGCTACAATGAGCAGTTCTTC

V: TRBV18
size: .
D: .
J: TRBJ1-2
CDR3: CASSPYQGSYGYTF
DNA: TGTGCCAGCTCACCATATCAGGGATCCTATGGCTACACCTTC

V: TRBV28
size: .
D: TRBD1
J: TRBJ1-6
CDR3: CASSFRGPSPLHF
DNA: TGTGCCAGCAGTTTCAGGGGGCCTTCACCCCTCCACTTT

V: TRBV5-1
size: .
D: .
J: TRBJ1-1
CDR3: CASSLTGQTNTEAFF
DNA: TGCGCCAGCAGCTTGACAGGACAGACGAACACTGAAGCTTTCTTT

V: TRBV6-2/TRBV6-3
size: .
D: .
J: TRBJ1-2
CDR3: CASSLHGDYGYTF
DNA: TGTGCCAGCAGTCTCCACGGTGACTATGGCTACACCTTC

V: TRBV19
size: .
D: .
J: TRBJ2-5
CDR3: CASSILGQPQETQYF
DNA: TGTGCCAGTAGTATCCTAGGCCAGCCCCAAGAGACCCAGTACTTC

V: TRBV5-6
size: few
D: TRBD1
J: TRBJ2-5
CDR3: CASSLTGGWTETQYF
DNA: TGTGCCAGCAGCTTGACAGGGGGGTGGACAGAGACCCAGTACTTC

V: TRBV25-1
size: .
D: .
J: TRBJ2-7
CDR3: CASSESGAPPYEQYF
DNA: TGTGCCAGCAGTGAATCGGGAGCGCCACCCTACGAGCAGTACTTC

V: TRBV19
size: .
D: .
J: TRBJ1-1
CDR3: CASSSPRTGLQAFF
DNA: TGTGCCAGTAGTAGCCCACGAACAGGGCTGCAAGCTTTCTTT

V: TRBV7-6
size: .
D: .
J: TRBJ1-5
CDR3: CASSLAAGVNQPQHF
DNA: TGTGCCAGCAGCTTAGCGGCCGGAGTCAATCAGCCCCAGCATTTT

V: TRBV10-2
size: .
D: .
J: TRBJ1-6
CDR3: CASCVAGGPLHF
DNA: TGCGCCAGTTGCGTCGCCGGGGGACCCCTCCACTTT

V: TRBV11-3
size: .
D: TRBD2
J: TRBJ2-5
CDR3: CASSVGGETQYF
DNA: TGTGCCAGCAGCGTGGGGGGGGAGACCCAGTACTTC

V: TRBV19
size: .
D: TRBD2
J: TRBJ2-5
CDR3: CASSNRAGGRETQYF
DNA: TGTGCCAGTAGTAATCGAGCGGGAGGGAGAGAGACCCAGTACTTC

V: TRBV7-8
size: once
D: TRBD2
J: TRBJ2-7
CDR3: CASSSGLVSYEQYF
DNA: TGTGCCAGCAGCTCCGGACTAGTATCCTACGAGCAGTACTTC

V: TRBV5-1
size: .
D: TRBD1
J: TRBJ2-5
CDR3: CASSLGPGGKETQYF
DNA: TGCGCCAGCAGCTTGGGGCCAGGGGGCAAAGAGACCCAGTACTTC

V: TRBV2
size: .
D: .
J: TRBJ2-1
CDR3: CASTEERFSYNEQFF
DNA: TGTGCCAGCACTGAGGAGCGGTTCTCCTACAATGAGCAGTTCTTC

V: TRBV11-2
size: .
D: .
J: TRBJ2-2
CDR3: CASSLGVGANTGELFF
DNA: TGTGCCAGCAGCTTAGGTGTGGGGGCCAACACCGGGGAGCTGTTTTTT

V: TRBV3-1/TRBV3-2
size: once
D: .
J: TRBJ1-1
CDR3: CASSPSRLLNTEAFF
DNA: TGTGCCAGCAGCCCATCGCGACTCCTGAACACTGAAGCTTTCTTT

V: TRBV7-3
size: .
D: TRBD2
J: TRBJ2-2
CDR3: CASSPPRGRENTGELFF
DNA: TGTGCCAGCAGCCCTCCTCGCGGGAGGGAGAACACCGGGGAGCTGTTTTTT

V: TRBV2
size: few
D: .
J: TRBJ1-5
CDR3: CASSGQGLRQPQHF
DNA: TGTGCCAGCAGTGGCCAGGGGTTAAGACAGCCCCAGCATTTT

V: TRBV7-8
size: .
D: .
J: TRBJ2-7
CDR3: CASSFVAGTYEQYF
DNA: TGTGCCAGCAGCTTTGTGGCGGGGACCTACGAGCAGTACTTC

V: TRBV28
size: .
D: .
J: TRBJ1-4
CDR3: CASSLRQGNEKLFF
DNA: TGTGCCAGCAGTTTGAGGCAGGGGAATGAAAAACTGTTTTTT

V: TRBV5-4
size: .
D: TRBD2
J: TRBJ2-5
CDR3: CASSLGGLAGLQETQYF
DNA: TGTGCCAGCAGCTTGGGGGGGCTAGCGGGACTCCAAGAGACCCAGTACTTC

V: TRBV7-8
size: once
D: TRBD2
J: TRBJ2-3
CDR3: CASSPHSLAGFGYF
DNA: TGTGCCAGCAGCCCTCACAGTCTAGCGGGGTTCGGGTATTTT

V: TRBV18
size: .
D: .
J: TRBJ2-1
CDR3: CASSPPASGAVGEQFF
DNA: TGTGCCAGCTCACCACCGGCTAGTGGAGCTGTAGGTGAGCAGTTCTTC

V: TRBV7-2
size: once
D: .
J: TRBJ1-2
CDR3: CASSSSWGGIGYTF
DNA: TGTGCCAGCAGCAGCTCATGGGGGGGAATTGGCTACACCTTC

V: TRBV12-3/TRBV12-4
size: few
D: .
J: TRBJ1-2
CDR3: CASSPSGDYGYTF
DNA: TGTGCCAGCAGTCCTTCGGGGGACTATGGCTACACCTTC

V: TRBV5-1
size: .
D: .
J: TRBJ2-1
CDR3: CASSPGWIRTDFYNEQFF
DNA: TGCGCCAGCAGCCCAGGTTGGATAAGGACAGACTTCTACAATGAGCAGTTCTTC

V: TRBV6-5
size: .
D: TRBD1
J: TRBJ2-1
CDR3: CASRRGQGSGNEQFF
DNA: TGTGCCAGCAGGCGGGGACAGGGGTCAGGCAATGAGCAGTTCTTC

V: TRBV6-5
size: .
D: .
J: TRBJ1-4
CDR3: CASRVGGNEKLFF
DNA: TGTGCCAGCAGGGTGGGGGGTAATGAAAAACTGTTTTTT

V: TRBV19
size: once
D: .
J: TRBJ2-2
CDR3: CASSIVGGRSRTGELFF
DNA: TGTGCCAGTAGTATAGTTGGGGGGAGGTCCCGCACCGGGGAGCTGTTTTTT

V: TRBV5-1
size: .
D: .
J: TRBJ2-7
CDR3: CASSITSAYSYEQYF
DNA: TGCGCCAGCAGCATTACAAGCGCCTACTCCTACGAGCAGTACTTC

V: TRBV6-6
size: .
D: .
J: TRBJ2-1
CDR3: CASTSAGTVVYNEQFF
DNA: TGTGCCAGCACCTCGGCCGGGACTGTCGTCTACAATGAGCAGTTCTTC

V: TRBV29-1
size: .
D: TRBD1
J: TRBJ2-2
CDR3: CSVELGTDYGELFF
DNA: TGCAGCGTTGAACTGGGGACAGATTACGGGGAGCTGTTTTTT

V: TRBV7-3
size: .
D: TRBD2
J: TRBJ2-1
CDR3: CASSLTSSGGYNEQFF
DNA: TGTGCCAGCAGCTTAACGTCTAGCGGAGGGTACAATGAGCAGTTCTTC

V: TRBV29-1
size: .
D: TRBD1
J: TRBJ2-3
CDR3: CSATTGGTQYF
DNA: TGCAGCGCAACGACAGGGGGAACGCAGTATTTT

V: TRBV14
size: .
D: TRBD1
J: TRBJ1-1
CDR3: CASSHPTGVTTEAFF
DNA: TGTGCCAGCAGCCATCCAACAGGGGTTACCACTGAAGCTTTCTTT

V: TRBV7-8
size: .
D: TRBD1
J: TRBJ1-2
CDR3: CASSSPGTGYGYTF
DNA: TGTGCCAGCAGTTCTCCCGGGACAGGGTATGGCTACACCTTC

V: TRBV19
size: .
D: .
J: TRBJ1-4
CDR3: CASTGLGEKLFF
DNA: TGTGCCAGTACAGGGCTGGGCGAAAAACTGTTTTTT

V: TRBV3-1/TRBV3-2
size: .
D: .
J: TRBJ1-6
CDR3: CASTDPRGNSPLHF
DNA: TGTGCCAGCACTGACCCACGCGGTAATTCACCCCTCCACTTT